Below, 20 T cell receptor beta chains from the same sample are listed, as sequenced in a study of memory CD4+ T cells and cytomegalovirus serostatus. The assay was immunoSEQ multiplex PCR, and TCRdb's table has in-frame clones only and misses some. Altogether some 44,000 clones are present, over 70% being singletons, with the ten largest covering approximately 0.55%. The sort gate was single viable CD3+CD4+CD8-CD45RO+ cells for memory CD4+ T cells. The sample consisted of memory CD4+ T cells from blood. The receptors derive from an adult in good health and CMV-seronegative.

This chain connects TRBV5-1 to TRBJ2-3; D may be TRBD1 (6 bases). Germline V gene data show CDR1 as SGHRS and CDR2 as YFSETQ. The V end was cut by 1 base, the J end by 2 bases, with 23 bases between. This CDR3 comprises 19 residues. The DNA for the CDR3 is TGCGCCAGCAGCTTGATCCGGGACAATCATAGATCGACCACAGATACGCAGTATTTT. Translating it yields CASSLIRDNHRSTTDTQYF. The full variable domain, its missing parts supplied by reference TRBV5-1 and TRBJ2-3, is KAGVTQTPRYLIKTRGQQVTLSCSPISGHRSVSWYQQTPGQGLQFLFEYFSETQRNKGNFPGRFSGRQFSNSRSEMNVSTLELGDSALYLCASSLIRDNHRSTTDTQYFGPGTRLTVL.

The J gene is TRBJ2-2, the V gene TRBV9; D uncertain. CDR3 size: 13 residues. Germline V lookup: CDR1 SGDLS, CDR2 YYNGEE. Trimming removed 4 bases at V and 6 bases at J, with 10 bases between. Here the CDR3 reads CASSTRYAGELFF. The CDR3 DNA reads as TGTGCCAGCAGCACACGGTATGCCGGGGAGCTGTTTTTT.

CDR3 DNA: TGTGCCAGCACTCCAGGGGGGGGTAACTATGGCTACACCTTC. This sequence encodes CASTPGGGNYGYTF. The chain carries TRBV2 and TRBJ1-2; 7 positions agree with TRBD1. The germline gives CDR1 SNHLY, CDR2 FYNNEI. The CDR3 extends over 14 amino acids. Losses at the gene ends were 7 bases for V and 1 base for J; bases not matched to a gene: 6.

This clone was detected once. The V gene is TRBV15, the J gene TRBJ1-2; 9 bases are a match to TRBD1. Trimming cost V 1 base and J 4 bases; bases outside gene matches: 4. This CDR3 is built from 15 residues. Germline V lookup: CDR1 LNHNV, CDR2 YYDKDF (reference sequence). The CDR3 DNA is TGTGCCACCAGCAGAGCACCGACAGGGGGCTATGGCTACACCTTC. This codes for CATSRAPTGGYGYTF.

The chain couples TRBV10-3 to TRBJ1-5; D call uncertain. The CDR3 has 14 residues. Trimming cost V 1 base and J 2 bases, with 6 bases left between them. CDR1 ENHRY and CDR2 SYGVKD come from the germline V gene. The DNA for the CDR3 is TGTGCCATCAGTGAGTTTCCTGGCAATCAGCCCCAGCATTTT. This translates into CAISEFPGNQPQHF.

The CDR3: CASSAGGKDEQYF. In DNA, the CDR3 is TGTGCCAGCAGCGCGGGGGGCAAAGACGAGCAGTACTTC. V gene TRBV9 combines with J gene TRBJ2-7; maybe TRBD2 (7 bases). The CDR3 extends over 13 amino acids. Deletions cut 3 bases from V and 5 bases from J, with 12 bases between. Per the germline V gene, CDR1 is SGDLS and CDR2 is YYNGEE.

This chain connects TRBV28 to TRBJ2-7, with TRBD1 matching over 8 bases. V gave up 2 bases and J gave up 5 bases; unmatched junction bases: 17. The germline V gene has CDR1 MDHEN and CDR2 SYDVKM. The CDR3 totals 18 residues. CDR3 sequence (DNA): TGTGCCAGCAGTTTAGGACCCGGGTTAGGGACAGGTAGCAACGAGCAGTACTTC. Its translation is CASSLGPGLGTGSNEQYF.

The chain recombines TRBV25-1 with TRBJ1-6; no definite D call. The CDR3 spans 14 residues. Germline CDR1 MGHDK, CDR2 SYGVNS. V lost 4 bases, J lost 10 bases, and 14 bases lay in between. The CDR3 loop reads CASSAGLGGSPLHF. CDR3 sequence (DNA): TGTGCCAGCAGTGCCGGCCTCGGTGGATCACCCCTCCACTTT. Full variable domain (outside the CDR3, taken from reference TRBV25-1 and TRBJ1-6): EADIYQTPRYLVIGTGKKITLECSQTMGHDKMYWYQQDPGMELHLIHYSYGVNSTEKGDLSSESTVSRIRTEHFPLTLESARPSHTSQYLCASSAGLGGSPLHFGNGTRLTVT.

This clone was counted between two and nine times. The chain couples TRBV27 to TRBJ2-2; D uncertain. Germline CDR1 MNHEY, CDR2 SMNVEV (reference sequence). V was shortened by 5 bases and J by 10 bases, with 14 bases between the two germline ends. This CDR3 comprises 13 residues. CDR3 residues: CASSTATGVELFF. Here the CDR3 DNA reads TGTGCCAGCAGTACGGCCACCGGCGTGGAGCTGTTTTTT.

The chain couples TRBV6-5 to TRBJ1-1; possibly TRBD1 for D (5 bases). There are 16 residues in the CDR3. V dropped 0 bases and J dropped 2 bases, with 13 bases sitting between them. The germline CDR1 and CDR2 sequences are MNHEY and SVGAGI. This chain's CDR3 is CASSYSRFGGNTEAFF. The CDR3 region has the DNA TGTGCCAGCAGTTACTCGAGGTTCGGGGGAAACACTGAAGCTTTCTTT.

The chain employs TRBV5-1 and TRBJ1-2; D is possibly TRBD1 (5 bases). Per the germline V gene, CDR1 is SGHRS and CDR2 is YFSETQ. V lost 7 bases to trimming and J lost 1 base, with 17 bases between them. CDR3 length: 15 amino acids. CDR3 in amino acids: CASGTGQTYNYGYTF. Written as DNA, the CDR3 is TGCGCCAGCGGCACGGGGCAGACCTATAACTATGGCTACACCTTC.

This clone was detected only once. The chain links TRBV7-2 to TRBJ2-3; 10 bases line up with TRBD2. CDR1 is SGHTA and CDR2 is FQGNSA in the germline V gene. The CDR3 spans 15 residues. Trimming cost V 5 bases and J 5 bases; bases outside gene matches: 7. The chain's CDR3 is CASSPRTSGLDTQYF. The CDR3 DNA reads TGTGCCAGCAGCCCTCGGACTAGCGGCTTAGATACGCAGTATTTT.

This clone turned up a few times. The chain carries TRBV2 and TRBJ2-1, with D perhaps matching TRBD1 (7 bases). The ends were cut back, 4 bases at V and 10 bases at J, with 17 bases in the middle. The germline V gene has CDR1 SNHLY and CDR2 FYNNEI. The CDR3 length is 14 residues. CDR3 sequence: CASSGQGGKVEQFF. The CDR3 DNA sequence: TGTGCCAGCAGTGGGCAGGGGGGAAAAGTCGAGCAGTTCTTC. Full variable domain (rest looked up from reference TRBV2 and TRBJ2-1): EPEVTQTPSHQVTQMGQEVILRCVPISNHLYFYWYRQILGQKVEFLVSFYNNEISEKSEIFDDQFSVERPDGSNFTLKIRSTKLEDSAMYFCASSGQGGKVEQFFGPGTRLTVL.

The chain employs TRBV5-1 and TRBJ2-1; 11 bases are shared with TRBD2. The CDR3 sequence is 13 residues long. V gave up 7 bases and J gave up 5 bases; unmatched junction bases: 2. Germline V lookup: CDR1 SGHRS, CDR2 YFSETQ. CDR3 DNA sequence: TGCGCCAGCTATAGCGGGGGGGACAATGAGCAGTTCTTC. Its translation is CASYSGGDNEQFF.

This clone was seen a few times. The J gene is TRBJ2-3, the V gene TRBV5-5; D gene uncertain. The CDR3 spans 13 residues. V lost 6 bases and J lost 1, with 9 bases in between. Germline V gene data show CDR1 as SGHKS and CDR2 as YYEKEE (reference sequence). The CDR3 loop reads CASTPIGTDTQYF. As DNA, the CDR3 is TGTGCCAGCACCCCTATAGGCACAGATACGCAGTATTTT.

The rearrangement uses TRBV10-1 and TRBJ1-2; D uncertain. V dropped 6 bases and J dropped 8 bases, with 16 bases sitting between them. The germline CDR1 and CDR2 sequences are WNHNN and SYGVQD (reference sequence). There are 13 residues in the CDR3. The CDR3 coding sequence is TGCGCCAGCAGCCCCAATCCGGAGCTAGGCTACACCTTC. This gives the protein CASSPNPELGYTF.

CDR3 sequence reads: CASSTRGHSNTEAFF. DNA for the CDR3: TGTGCCAGCAGTACTCGGGGCCACTCGAACACTGAAGCTTTCTTT. The chain joins TRBV6-6 to TRBJ1-1, with a possible D match to TRBD1 (5 bases). The CDR3 contains 15 residues. Trimming shortened V by 5 bases and J by 1 base, and 14 bases separated the two germline ends. Germline V gives CDR1 MNHNY, CDR2 SVGAGI (reference sequence).

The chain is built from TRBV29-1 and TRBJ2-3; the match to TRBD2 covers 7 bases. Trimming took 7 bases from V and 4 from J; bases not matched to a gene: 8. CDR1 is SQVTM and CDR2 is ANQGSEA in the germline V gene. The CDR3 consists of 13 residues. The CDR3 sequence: CSADFGGADTQYF. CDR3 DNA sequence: TGCAGCGCGGACTTTGGGGGGGCAGATACGCAGTATTTT.

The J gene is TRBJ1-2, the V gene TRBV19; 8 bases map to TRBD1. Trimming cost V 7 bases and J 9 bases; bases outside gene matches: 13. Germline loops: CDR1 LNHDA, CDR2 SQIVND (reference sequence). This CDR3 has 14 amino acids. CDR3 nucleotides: TGTGCCAGTATCATCGCAGGGGGCGTGGGAAGCTACACCTTC. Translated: CASIIAGGVGSYTF. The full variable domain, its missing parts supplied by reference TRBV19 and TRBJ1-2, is DGGITQSPKYLFRKEGQNVTLSCEQNLNHDAMYWYRQDPGQGLRLIYYSQIVNDFQKGDIAEGYSVSREKKESFPLTVTSAQKNPTAFYLCASIIAGGVGSYTFGSGTRLTVV.

CDR3: CASSYLWGGTQYF. The CDR3 bases are TGTGCCAGCAGCTATCTATGGGGGGGAACGCAGTATTTT. The V call is TRBV7-9, the J call TRBJ2-3, with TRBD2 identical over 7 bases. This CDR3 is 13 amino acids long. Germline V gene data show CDR1 as SEHNR and CDR2 as FQNEAQ (reference sequence). V lost 4 bases, J lost 9 bases, and 7 bases stayed unmatched. Variable domain in full (rest from reference TRBV7-9 and TRBJ2-3): DTGVSQNPRHKITKRGQNVTFRCDPISEHNRLYWYRQTLGQGPEFLTYFQNEAQLEKSRLLSDRFSAERPKGSFSTLEIQRTEQGDSAMYLCASSYLWGGTQYFGPGTRLTVL.